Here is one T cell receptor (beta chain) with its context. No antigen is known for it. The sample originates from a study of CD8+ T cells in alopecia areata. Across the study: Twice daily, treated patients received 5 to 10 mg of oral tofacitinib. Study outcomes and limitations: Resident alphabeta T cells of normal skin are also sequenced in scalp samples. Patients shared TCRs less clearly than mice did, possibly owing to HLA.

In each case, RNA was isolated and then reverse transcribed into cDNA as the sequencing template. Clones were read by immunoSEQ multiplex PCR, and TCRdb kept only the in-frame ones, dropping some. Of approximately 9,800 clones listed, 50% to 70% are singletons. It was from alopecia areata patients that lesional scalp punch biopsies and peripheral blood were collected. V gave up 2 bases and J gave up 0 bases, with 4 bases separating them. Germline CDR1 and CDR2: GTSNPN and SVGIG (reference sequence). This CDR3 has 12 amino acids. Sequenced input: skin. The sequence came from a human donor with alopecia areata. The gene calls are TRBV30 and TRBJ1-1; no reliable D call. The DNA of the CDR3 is TGTGCCTGGAGTCTGATGAACACTGAAGCTTTCTTT. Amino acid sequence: CAWSLMNTEAFF.